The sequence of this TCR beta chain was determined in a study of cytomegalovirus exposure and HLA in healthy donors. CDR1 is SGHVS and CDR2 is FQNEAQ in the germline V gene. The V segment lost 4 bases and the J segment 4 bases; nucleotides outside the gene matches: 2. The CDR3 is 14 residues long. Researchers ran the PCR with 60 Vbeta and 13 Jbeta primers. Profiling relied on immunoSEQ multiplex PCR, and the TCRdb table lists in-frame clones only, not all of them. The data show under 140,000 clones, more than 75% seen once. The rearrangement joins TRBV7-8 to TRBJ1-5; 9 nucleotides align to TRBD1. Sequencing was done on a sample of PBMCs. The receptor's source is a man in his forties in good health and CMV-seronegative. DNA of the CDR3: TGTGCCAGCAGCTACAGGGGGCCAAATCAGCCCCAGCATTTT. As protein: CASSYRGPNQPQHF.